This T cell receptor beta chain was identified during a study of PD-L1 blockade in urothelial cancer. Whole-study context: Patients commenced atezolizumab in about 2014, and it was given at 1,200 mg intravenously every 3 weeks.

Looked up from germline, CDR1 is SNHLY and CDR2 is FYNNEI. V lost 7 bases to trimming and J lost 0 bases, with 16 bases between them. This CDR3 spans 15 amino acids. Synthetic TCR analog templates were added to each PCR reaction. The protocol was immunoSEQ multiplex PCR, while the TCRdb copy is restricted to in-frame clones and leaves out a portion. The top ten clones hold roughly 2% of a sample with approximately 90,000 clones, 65% to 85% of them seen once. Sample time point: pretreatment peripheral blood. This receptor was identified in a man in his sixties with urothelial cancer. Source: PBMCs, taken around atezolizumab (anti-PD-L1) treatment. The chain employs TRBV2 and TRBJ2-7; no clear D. The DNA for the CDR3 is TGTGCCAGCACTTCCCCTGCGAGGAGCTCCTACGAGCAGTACTTC. Protein: CASTSPARSSYEQYF.